This TCR beta chain was sequenced for a study of early T cells in non-severe SARS-CoV-2 infection (dated by TCRdb to the early 2020s). Regarding the research as a whole: Bulk RNA from unsorted whole blood was used for TCR sequencing, so alpha and beta chains could not be paired.

This clonotype occurred many times. What this receptor recognizes is not known. One base away there is no much larger clone; base qualities are not given. Library generation was performed with 5' RACE. Sequencing relied on a NextSeq 500. To correct for sequencing error and PCR bias, the TCR library protocol tagged individual cDNA molecules with unique molecular identifiers. Both TCR alpha and beta chains were sequenced, and tight co-correlation was observed between alpha and beta sequence abundances in each sample. The published analysis was carried out like this. Decombinator V4 was used to perform V gene, J gene and CDR3 annotation of TCR sequences. TCRs were defined as expanded if a significant change between any two time points was detected under a Poisson model with p below 0.0001. TCR abundances were normalised to the total number of TCRs sequenced per sample and expressed as counts per million. MAIT TCRs were defined by TRAV1-2 paired with TRAJ12, TRAJ20 or TRAJ33, and iNKT TCRs by TRAV10 paired with TRAJ18. VDJdb, accessed on 1 November 2021, was searched for TCRs annotated for CMV, EBV and SARS-CoV-2, and TCRs annotated for more than one antigen were excluded. TCRdb ran its own pipeline on the public reads, namely fastp trimming at Q25 and MiXCR clone calling, and kept in-frame beta chains. Every distinct CDR3 protein forms one entry, paired with its most common genes and DNA. These V and J calls originate from TCRdb's pipeline instead of the authors' own analysis. The sample contains more than 65,000 distinct CDR3 sequences, 12% of them found a single time. The top ten clonotypes cover about 1.3% of the sample.

The germline V and J ends show losses of 4 bases and 1 base respectively, and no gene match explains 8 bases of the junction. CDR1 SGHTA and CDR2 FQGNSA were looked up in the germline V gene. The CDR3 holds 16 amino acids from the cysteine to the phenylalanine. Only the CDR3 DNA stays, 48 bases, in frame from base 1. Set within a cohort of healthcare workers in London, UK, this nested case-control study involved weekly PCR testing of nasopharyngeal swabs along with blood sampling. Between 23 and 31 March 2020, the week of the UK lockdown, healthcare workers were enrolled and then followed up weekly for as long as 16 weeks. Broader findings and caveats from the paper: Matching against VDJdb was skewed toward anti-spike CD8 responses, likely underestimated virus-specific expansions, and missed private and CD4 specificities.

The source is an adult who was a healthcare worker with PCR-confirmed SARS-CoV-2 infection or an uninfected control (not recorded which). The specimen sequenced was whole blood. The chain employs TRBV7-2 and TRBJ2-7, and 9 bases in between align with TRBD1. This receptor has the CDR3 CASSSAPGQGSYEQYF. In nucleotide form, the sequence is TGTGCCAGCAGCTCAGCCCCGGGACAGGGATCCTACGAGCAGTACTTC.